This T cell receptor beta chain is from a study of identical twins. Donors uniformly comprised healthy Caucasians. This clonotype was seen ten or more times. Its antigen remains unidentified. Findings and limits, study-wide: Abundant cord blood beta clonotypes carried fewer insertions; memory repertoires showed none.

TCRdb reprocessed the 5' RACE reads with MiXCR, giving one entry per CDR3 protein. Altogether 350,000 or so distinct CDR3 sequences are present, approximately 8.7% being singletons, with the ten largest covering 8.5% to 10%. The CDR3 runs 13 residues. The germline V gene has CDR1 ENHRY and CDR2 SYGVKD. V lost 5 bases to trimming and J lost 1 base, with 7 bases between them. Sequenced material: naive T cells sorted from blood. V usage is TRBV10-3 and J usage is TRBJ2-3; D is unresolved. The sequence was obtained from a woman aged 45 to 65 in good health. The CDR3 protein is CAISLPGTDTQYF. The CDR3 DNA sequence: TGTGCCATCAGTCTCCCGGGCACAGATACGCAGTATTTT.